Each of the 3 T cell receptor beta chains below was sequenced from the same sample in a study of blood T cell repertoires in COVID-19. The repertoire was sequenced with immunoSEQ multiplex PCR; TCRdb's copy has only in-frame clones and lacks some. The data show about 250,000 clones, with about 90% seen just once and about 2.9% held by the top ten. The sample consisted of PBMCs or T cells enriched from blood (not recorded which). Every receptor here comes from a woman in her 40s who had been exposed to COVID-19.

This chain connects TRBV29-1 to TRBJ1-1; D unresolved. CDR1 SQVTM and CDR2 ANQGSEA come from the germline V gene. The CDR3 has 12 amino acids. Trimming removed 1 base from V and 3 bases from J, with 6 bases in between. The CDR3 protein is CSVEVGDTEAFF. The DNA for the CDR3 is TGCAGCGTTGAAGTCGGGGACACTGAAGCTTTCTTT.

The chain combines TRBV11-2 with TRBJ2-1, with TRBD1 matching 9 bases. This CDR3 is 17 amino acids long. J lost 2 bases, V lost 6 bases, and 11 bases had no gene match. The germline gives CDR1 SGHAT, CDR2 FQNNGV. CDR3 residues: CASRDGTGRRTYNEQFF. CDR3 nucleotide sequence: TGTGCCAGCAGGGATGGGACAGGGCGGAGGACCTACAATGAGCAGTTCTTC.

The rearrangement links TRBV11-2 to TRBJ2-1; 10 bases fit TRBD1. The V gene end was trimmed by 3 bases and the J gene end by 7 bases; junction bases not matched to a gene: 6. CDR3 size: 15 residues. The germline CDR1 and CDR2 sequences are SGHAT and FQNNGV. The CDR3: CASSLTGQGMNEQFF. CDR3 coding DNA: TGTGCCAGCAGCTTGACGGGACAGGGGATGAATGAGCAGTTCTTC.